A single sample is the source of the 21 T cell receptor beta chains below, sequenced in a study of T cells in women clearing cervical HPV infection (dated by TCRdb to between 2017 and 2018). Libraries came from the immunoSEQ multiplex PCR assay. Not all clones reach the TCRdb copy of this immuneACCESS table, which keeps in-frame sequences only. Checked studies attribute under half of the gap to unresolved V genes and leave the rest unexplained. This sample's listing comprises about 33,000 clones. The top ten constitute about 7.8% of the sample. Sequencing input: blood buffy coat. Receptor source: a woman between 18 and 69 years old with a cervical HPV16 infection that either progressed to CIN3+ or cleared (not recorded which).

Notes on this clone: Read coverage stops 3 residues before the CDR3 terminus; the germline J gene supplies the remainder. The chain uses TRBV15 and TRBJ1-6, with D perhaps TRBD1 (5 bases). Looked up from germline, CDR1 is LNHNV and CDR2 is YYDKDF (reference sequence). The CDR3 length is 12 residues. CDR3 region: CATSPAGGPLHF. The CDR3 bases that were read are TGTGCCACCAGCCCCGCCGGGGGGCCC.

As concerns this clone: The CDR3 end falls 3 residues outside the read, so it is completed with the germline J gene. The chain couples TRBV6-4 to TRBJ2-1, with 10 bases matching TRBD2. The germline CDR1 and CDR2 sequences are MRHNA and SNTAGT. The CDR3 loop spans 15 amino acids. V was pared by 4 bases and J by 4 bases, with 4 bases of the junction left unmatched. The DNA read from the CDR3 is TGTGCCAGCAGTGTCTTAGCGGGGGGATACAATGAG. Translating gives CASSVLAGGYNE. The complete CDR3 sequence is CASSVLAGGYNEQFF.

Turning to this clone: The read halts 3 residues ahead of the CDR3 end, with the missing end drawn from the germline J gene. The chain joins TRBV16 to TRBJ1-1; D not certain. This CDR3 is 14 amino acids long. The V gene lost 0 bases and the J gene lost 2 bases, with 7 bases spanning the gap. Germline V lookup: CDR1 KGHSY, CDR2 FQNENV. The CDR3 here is CASSQSRHNTEAFF. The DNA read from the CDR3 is TGTGCCAGCAGCCAATCGAGGCACAACACTGAA.

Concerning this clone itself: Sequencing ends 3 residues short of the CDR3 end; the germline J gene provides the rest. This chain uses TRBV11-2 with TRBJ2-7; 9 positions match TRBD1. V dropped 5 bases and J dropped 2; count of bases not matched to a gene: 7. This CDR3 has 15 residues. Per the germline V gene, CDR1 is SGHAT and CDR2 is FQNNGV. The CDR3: CASSLGQGLTYEQYF. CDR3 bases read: TGTGCCAGCAGCCTCGGACAGGGGCTAACCTACGAG.

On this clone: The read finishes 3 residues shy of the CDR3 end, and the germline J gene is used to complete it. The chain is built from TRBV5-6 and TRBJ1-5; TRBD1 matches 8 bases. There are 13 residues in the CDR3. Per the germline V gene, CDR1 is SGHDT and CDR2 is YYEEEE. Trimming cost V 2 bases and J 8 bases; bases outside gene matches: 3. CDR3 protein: CASSLGTGEPQHF. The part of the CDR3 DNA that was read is TGTGCCAGCAGCTTAGGGACAGGTGAGCCC.

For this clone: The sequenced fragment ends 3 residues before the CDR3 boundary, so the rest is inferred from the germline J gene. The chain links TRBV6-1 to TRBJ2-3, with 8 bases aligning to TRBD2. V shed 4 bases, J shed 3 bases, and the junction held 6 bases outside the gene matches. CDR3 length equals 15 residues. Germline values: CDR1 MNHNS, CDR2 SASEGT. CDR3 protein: CASSGPGTSTDTQYF. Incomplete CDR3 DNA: TGTGCCAGCAGTGGTCCGGGGACTAGTACAGATACG.

CDR3 DNA (partial): TGCAGTGTTACTCCCAGGGGCTATAACCAAGAGACC. Protein sequence: CSVTPRGYNQET. From start to end, the CDR3 is CSVTPRGYNQETQYF. The chain carries TRBV20-1 and TRBJ2-5; possible D gene TRBD1, 6 bases. The read gets to within 3 residues of the CDR3 end, and the germline J gene fills in the rest. CDR1 and CDR2 (germline): DFQATT, SNEGSKA (reference sequence). CDR3 size: 15 residues. Trimming stripped 7 bases from V and 0 bases from J, with 18 bases between.

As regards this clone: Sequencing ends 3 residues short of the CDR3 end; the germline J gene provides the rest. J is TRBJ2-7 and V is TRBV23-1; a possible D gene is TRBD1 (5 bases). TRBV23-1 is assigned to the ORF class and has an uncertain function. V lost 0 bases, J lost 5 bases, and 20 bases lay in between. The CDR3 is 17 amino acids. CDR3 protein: CASSQSVCNRSSNEQYF. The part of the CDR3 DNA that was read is TGCGCCAGCAGTCAATCCGTTTGTAACAGGTCGTCTAACGAG.

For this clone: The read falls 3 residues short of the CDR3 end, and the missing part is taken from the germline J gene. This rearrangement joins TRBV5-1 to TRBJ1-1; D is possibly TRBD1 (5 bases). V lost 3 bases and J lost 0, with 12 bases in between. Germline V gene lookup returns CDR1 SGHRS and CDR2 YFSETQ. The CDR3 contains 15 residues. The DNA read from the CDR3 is TGCGCCAGCAGCTCGTCATTGGACATGAACACTGAA. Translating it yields CASSSSLDMNTE. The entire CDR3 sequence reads CASSSSLDMNTEAFF.

The CDR3 bases that were read are TGCAGCGTTGAGGGGCGGGAGGGCGGGGAGACG. This encodes CSVEGREGGET. The whole CDR3 region reads CSVEGREGGETQYF. The V and J genes are TRBV29-1 and TRBJ2-3, with 9 positions matching TRBD2. The read halts 3 residues ahead of the CDR3 end, with the missing end drawn from the germline J gene. The length of the CDR3 is 14 residues. The germline gives CDR1 SQVTM, CDR2 ANQGSEA.

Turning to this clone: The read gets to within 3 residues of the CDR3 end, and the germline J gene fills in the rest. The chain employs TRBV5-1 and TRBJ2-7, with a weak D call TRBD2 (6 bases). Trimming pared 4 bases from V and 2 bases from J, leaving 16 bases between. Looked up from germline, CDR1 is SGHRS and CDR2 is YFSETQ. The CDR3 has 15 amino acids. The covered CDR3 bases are TGCGCCAGCAGCCTGGGAATAGCGGCAACCTACGAG. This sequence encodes CASSLGIAATYE. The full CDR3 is CASSLGIAATYEQYF.

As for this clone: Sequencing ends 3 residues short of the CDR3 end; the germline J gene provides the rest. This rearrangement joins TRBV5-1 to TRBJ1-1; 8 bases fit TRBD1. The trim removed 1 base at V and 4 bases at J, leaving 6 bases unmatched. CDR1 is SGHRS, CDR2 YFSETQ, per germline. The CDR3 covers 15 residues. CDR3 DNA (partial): TGCGCCAGCAGCTTGCAGGGGGCCTCGAGCACTGAA. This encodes CASSLQGASSTE. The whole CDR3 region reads CASSLQGASSTEAFF.

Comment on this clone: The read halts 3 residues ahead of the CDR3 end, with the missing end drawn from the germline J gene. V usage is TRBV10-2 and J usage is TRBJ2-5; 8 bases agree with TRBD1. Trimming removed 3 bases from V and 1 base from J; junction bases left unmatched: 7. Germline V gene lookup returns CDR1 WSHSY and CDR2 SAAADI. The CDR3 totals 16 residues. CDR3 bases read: TGCGCCAGCAGTGAACAGACAGGGGCCCTCCAAGAGACC. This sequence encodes CASSEQTGALQET. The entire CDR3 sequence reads CASSEQTGALQETQYF.

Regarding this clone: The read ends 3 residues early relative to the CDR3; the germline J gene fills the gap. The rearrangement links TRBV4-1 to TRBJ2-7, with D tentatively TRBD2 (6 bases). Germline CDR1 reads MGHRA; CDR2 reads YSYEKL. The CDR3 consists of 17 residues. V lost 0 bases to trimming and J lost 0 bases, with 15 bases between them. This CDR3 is CASSQEPGGGSSYEQYF. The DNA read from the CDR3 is TGCGCCAGCAGCCAAGAGCCAGGTGGGGGGAGCTCCTACGAG.

CDR3 sequence reads: CASTGLALSTGELFF. The sequenced part of the CDR3 DNA is TGTGCCAGTACCGGACTAGCTCTGAGCACCGGGGAG. The V gene is TRBV19, the J gene TRBJ2-2, with 8 bases that match TRBD2. Read sequence stops 3 residues before the CDR3 end, and the germline J gene provides the missing end. The CDR3 contains 15 residues. Germline V lookup: CDR1 LNHDA, CDR2 SQIVND (reference sequence). With 7 bases clipped from V and 4 bases from J, the junction kept 8 bases outside the gene matches. The full variable domain, in which reference TRBV19 and TRBJ2-2 provide the parts outside the CDR3, is DGGITQSPKYLFRKEGQNVTLSCEQNLNHDAMYWYRQDPGQGLRLIYYSQIVNDFQKGDIAEGYSVSREKKESFPLTVTSAQKNPTAFYLCASTGLALSTGELFFGEGSRLTVL.

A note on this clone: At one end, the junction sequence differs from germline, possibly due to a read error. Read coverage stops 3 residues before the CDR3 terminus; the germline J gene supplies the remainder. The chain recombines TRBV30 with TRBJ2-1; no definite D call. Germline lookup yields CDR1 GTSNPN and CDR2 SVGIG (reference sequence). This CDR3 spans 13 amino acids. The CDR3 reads CAWKGRSYTEQFF. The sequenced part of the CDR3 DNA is TGTGCCTGGAAAGGGCGCTCCTACACTGAG.

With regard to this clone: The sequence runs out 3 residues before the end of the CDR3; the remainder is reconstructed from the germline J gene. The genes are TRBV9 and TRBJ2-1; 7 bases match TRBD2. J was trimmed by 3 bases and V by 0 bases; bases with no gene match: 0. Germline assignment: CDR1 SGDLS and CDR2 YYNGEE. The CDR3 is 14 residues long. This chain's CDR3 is CASSVGTSYNEQFF. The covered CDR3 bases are TGTGCCAGCAGCGTAGGGACTAGCTACAATGAG.

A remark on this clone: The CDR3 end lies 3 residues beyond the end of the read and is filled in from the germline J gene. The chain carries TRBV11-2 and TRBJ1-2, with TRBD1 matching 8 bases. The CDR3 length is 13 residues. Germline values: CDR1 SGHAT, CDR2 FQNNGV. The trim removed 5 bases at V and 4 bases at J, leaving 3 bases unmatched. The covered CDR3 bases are TGTGCCAGCAGCATCGGGACAGGCTATGGC. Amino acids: CASSIGTGYG. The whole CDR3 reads CASSIGTGYGYTF.

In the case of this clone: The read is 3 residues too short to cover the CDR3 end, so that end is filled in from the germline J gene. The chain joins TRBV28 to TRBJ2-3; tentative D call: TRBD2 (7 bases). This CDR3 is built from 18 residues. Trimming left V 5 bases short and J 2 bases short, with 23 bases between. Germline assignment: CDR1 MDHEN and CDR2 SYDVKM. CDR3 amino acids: CASSPFGRAGDTTDTQYF. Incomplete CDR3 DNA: TGTGCCAGCAGTCCCTTCGGTCGCGCGGGGGACACCACAGATACG.

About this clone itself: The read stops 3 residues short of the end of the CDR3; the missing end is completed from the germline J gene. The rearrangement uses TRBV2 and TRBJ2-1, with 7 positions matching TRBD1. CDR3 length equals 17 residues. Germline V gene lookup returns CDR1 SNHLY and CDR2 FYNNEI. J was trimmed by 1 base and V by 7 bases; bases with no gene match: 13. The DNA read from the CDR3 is TGTGCCAGCATTCTACGCCGAGGGGGCCAATCCTACAATGAG. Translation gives CASILRRGGQSYNE. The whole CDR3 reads CASILRRGGQSYNEQFF.

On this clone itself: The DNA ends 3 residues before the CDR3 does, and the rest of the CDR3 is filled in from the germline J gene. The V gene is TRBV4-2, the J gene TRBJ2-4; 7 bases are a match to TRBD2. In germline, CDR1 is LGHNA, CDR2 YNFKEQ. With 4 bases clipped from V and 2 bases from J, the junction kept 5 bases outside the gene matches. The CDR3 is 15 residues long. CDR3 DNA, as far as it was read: TGTGCCAGCAGCCGCGAACTAGCGCCCAAAAACATT. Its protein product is CASSRELAPKNI. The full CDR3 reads CASSRELAPKNIQYF.